These T cell receptor beta chains were read from a single sample in a study of T cell clonotyping in hematopoietic cell transplantation. Clones were sequenced by immunoSEQ multiplex PCR, and TCRdb holds only the in-frame ones, with some missing. The profile shows just under 9,500 clones, almost 80% of them singletons. The material sequenced was PBMCs, taken 180 days after allogeneic stem cell transplant. The receptor set was obtained from a male patient aged 35-55 years who had an allogeneic stem cell transplant from a related donor, so the T cells may come from the graft donor. Some clones in this sample may be carry-over from other donors' samples. Both conserved end residues are part of each CDR3. The D gene is left open where the match is weak. Part of the rows lack a size; the others show once, few, many or a class for expanded clones.

j_call,d_call,clone_size,v_call,cdr3_nt,cdr3_aa
TRBJ1-6,-,-,TRBV27,TGTGCCAGCAGTTTTAACAGGGATGGACTCCCGTATAATTCACCCCTCCACTTT,CASSFNRDGLPYNSPLHF
TRBJ1-1,-,once,TRBV6-6,TGTGCCAGCAGCAGGGAAGGCTCTGAAGCTTTCTTT,CASSREGSEAFF
TRBJ2-2,-,-,TRBV7-2,TGTGCCAGCAGCTTAATAAGGGGATCGAACACCGGGGAGCTGTTTTTT,CASSLIRGSNTGELFF
TRBJ2-7,-,-,TRBV27,TGTGCCAGCAGTTTAATTTGGGTTGGGGGGGCGCGAAGCGAGCAGTACTTC,CASSLIWVGGARSEQYF
TRBJ1-6,-,-,TRBV7-2,TGTGCTACGGGGGGCAGGGATTCACCCCTCCACTTT,CATGGRDSPLHF
TRBJ2-3,-,-,TRBV6-1,TGTGCCAGCAGTGAATTGACAGATACGCAGTATTTT,CASSELTDTQYF
TRBJ1-5,-,-,TRBV5-6,TGTGCCAGCAGCTTGGACAGGATGCCGGGCACCCAGCATTTT,CASSLDRMPGTQHF
TRBJ1-6,TRBD1,-,TRBV2,TGTGCCAGCAGTGAACATGGACAGGGGGGAAATTCACCCCTCCACTTT,CASSEHGQGGNSPLHF
TRBJ1-2,TRBD1,-,TRBV5-4,TGTGCCAGCAGGGCGGCCGGGACAGGGATTAACTATGGCTACACCTTC,CASRAAGTGINYGYTF
TRBJ2-7,-,-,TRBV6-6,TGTGCCAGCAGTTACACCCCACCATACCCCAGTAACTTC,CASSYTPPYPSNF
TRBJ1-1,-,few,TRBV6-1,TGTGCCAGCAGTGAAGGCGGGCCGACAACTGAAGCTTTCTTT,CASSEGGPTTEAFF
TRBJ1-2,-,-,TRBV7-2,TGTGCCAGCAGTTCTCTCCAGGGGTTGGGCTATGGCTACACCTTC,CASSSLQGLGYGYTF
TRBJ2-2,-,few,TRBV4-3,TGCGCCAGCAGTTTAGGGACCGGGGAGCTGTTTTTT,CASSLGTGELFF
TRBJ1-2,TRBD1,-,TRBV10-3,TGTGCCATCAGTGAGTCGAAAACCGGGACAGGGATCTCGGGCTACACCTTC,CAISESKTGTGISGYTF